The clone carrying this T cell receptor (beta chain) was found many times. No antigen is known for it. Indicated time point: sample taken at primary tumor resection. The sequenced material consisted of unsorted whole RNA from tumor, nontumor lung or frozen PBMC. Germline V gene data show CDR1 as SGHTA and CDR2 as FQGNSA. The CDR3 has 17 amino acids. The V end lost 7 bases, the J end lost 3 bases, and 22 bases lay between the germline ends. TCRdb redid the calling of the 5' RACE reads with MiXCR, one entry per CDR3 protein. The top ten clones hold 10% of a sample with some 21,000 distinct CDR3 sequences, nearly 6.5% of them seen once. The data stem from a study of spatial heterogeneity in lung cancer. Background on the study: Averaged across combinations, each unique TCR and UMI pairing appeared more than ten times in raw reads, which were uncorrected.

Findings and limits, study-wide: Nonsynonymous mutations, ubiquitous and regional, were tracked respectively by counts of ubiquitous and regional expanded TCRs. Tumoral mutation counts were tracked by counts of expanded intratumoral alpha and beta TCRs.

The specimen comprised lung tumor tissue, sampled at surgery. This TCR was recovered from a male donor with early-stage non-small cell lung cancer. The chain is built from TRBV7-2 and TRBJ1-5, with D perhaps TRBD1 (5 bases). CDR3 nucleotide sequence: TGTGCCAGCACCCTCTTTCCCCCACAGGTTGCCAATCAGCCCCAGCATTTT. Translation: CASTLFPPQVANQPQHF.